The next 22 T cell receptor beta chains were all read from a single sample in a study of blood T cell repertoires in COVID-19. Measured with immunoSEQ multiplex PCR; TCRdb has only the in-frame clones, and not every one. The top ten clones hold less than 3.5% of a sample with 250,000 to 400,000 clones, roughly nine tenths of them seen once. Sequenced input: peripheral blood. The receptor source for this set is a woman in her twenties or thirties with COVID-19, enrolled during active disease.

J is TRBJ1-2 and V is TRBV7-9; D might be TRBD1 (5 bases). V lost 8 bases and J lost 5, with 9 bases in between. Germline CDR1 reads SEHNR; CDR2 reads FQNEAQ (reference sequence). This CDR3 comprises 11 residues. The DNA for the CDR3 is TGTGCCAGCGGGGGGTCTTATGGCTACACCTTC. The encoded protein is CASGGSYGYTF.

This clone was detected only once. V gene TRBV25-1 combines with J gene TRBJ1-4, with D unclear. Germline V gene lookup returns CDR1 MGHDK and CDR2 SYGVNS. Trimming removed 1 base from V and 8 bases from J, with 14 bases in between. The CDR3 consists of 15 residues. DNA of the CDR3: TGTGCCAGCAGTGAATGGGCAGACGGCGACGAAAAACTGTTTTTT. This codes for CASSEWADGDEKLFF.

The chain carries TRBV5-6 and TRBJ2-7, with D perhaps matching TRBD1 (6 bases). This CDR3 spans 14 amino acids. The V gene's germline CDR1 is SGHDT and CDR2 YYEEEE. Between the trimmed V and J ends, which lost 5 bases and 5 bases, there was a span of 17 bases. The CDR3 is CASRRTGQVNEQYF. As DNA, the CDR3 is TGTGCCAGCAGGCGAACAGGGCAGGTAAACGAGCAGTACTTC. The whole variable domain, remainder taken from reference TRBV5-6 and TRBJ2-7, is DAGVTQSPTHLIKTRGQQVTLRCSPKSGHDTVSWYQQALGQGPQFIFQYYEEEERQRGNFPDRFSGHQFPNYSSELNVNALLLGDSALYLCASRRTGQVNEQYFGPGTRLTVT.

The chain links TRBV6-1 to TRBJ1-1; TRBD1 agrees at 9 bases. The CDR3 has 20 residues. Germline V gene data show CDR1 as MNHNS and CDR2 as SASEGT. V lost 0 bases to trimming and J lost 0 bases; unmatched junction nucleotides: 14. The CDR3 DNA reads as TGTGCCAGCAGTGAAGCGCTTCTAGGACAGGGGTCGACCCTGAACACTGAAGCTTTCTTT. Encoded protein: CASSEALLGQGSTLNTEAFF.

The chain joins TRBV21-1 to TRBJ2-1; the D call of TRBD1 is as the table states it, not checked on the DNA. TRBV21-1 has pseudogene status. This CDR3 has 17 amino acids. In DNA form, the CDR3 reads TGTGCCAGCAGCAAAGCCGATACAGGGAAGAAGGCCAATGAGCAGTTCTTC. Translation gives CASSKADTGKKANEQFF.

The rearrangement joins TRBV3-1 (or the pseudogene TRBV3-2) to TRBJ2-1, with 13 bases lining up with TRBD2. Trimming took 4 bases from V and 6 from J; bases not matched to a gene: 12. This CDR3 spans 18 amino acids. The V gene's germline CDR1 is LGHDT and CDR2 YNNKEL (reference sequence). The CDR3 reads CASSPLGGLAGRRNEQFF. Here the CDR3 DNA reads TGTGCCAGCAGCCCGCTCGGGGGACTAGCGGGGAGACGCAATGAGCAGTTCTTC.

Note on this clone: Other DNA sequences in this sample translate to the same CDR3. The rearrangement joins TRBV30 to TRBJ1-2; tentatively, D is TRBD1 (6 bases). V lost 5 bases and J lost 1, with 8 bases in between. The CDR3 contains 12 residues. Per the germline V gene, CDR1 is GTSNPN and CDR2 is SVGIG (reference sequence). CDR3 in DNA: TGTGCCTGGGCACAGGGTAACTATGGCTACACCTTC. As protein: CAWAQGNYGYTF.

This chain links TRBV7-6 with TRBJ2-1; 7 bases line up with TRBD1. Germline-derived CDR1 and CDR2 are SGHVS and FNYEAQ. J was trimmed by 3 bases and V by 1 base; bases with no gene match: 9. CDR3 size: 17 residues. The CDR3, as DNA: TGTGCCAGCAGCTTAGTGCCGCGACAGGGTAACTACAATGAGCAGTTCTTC. Amino acid sequence: CASSLVPRQGNYNEQFF.

The genes are TRBV2 and TRBJ2-1, with 7 bases lining up with TRBD1. The germline V gene has CDR1 SNHLY and CDR2 FYNNEI. The CDR3 consists of 13 residues. The V and J ends lost 7 bases and 7 bases, in that order; junction bases with no gene match: 7. CDR3 amino acids: CASNPDRVNEQFF. CDR3 coding DNA: TGTGCCAGCAATCCCGACAGGGTTAATGAGCAGTTCTTC.

The chain is built from TRBV28 and TRBJ2-1; the match to TRBD1 covers 9 bases. V lost 6 bases and J lost 5; bases outside the gene matches: 2. Germline-derived CDR1 and CDR2 are MDHEN and SYDVKM. The CDR3 has 13 residues. This chain's CDR3 is CASRGTGNNEQFF. CDR3 coding DNA: TGTGCCAGCAGAGGGACAGGGAACAATGAGCAGTTCTTC.

For the CDR3, the DNA is TGTGCCAGCAGTTTCGAGACAGGGGCCGAGCAGTACTTC. Amino acid sequence: CASSFETGAEQYF. The chain uses TRBV27 and TRBJ2-7; 8 bases are shared with TRBD1. The V gene end was trimmed by 3 bases and the J gene end by 6 bases; junction bases not matched to a gene: 4. The germline CDR1 and CDR2 sequences are MNHEY and SMNVEV (reference sequence). The CDR3 contains 13 residues.

V is TRBV30 and J is TRBJ2-3; 7 bases are shared with TRBD1. V shed 3 bases, J shed 4 bases, and the junction held 10 bases outside the gene matches. CDR3 length: 15 residues. From germline, CDR1 is GTSNPN and CDR2 SVGIG (reference sequence). The CDR3 nucleotides read TGTGCCTGGAGACGTGGGACAGTCGTCGCAGATACGCAGTATTTT. Protein: CAWRRGTVVADTQYF. Based on the CDR3 plus reference TRBV30 and TRBJ2-3, the full variable domain is SQTIHQWPATLVQPVGSPLSLECTVEGTSNPNLYWYRQAAGRGLQLLFYSVGIGQISSEVPQNLSASRPQDRQFILSSKKLLLSDSGFYLCAWRRGTVVADTQYFGPGTRLTVL.

This clone has a single count. The rearrangement uses TRBV29-1 and TRBJ1-1; 9 bases map to TRBD1. With 6 bases clipped from V and 2 bases from J, the junction kept 10 bases outside the gene matches. The CDR3 is made up of 15 amino acids. Germline V gene data show CDR1 as SQVTM and CDR2 as ANQGSEA. The CDR3 sequence: CSVTYTGGRNTEAFF. DNA of the CDR3: TGCAGCGTCACTTATACAGGGGGCCGAAACACTGAAGCTTTCTTT.

The chain is built from TRBV6-1 and TRBJ2-2; 15 bases map to TRBD2. The CDR3 covers 19 residues. V shed 2 bases, J shed 7 bases, and the junction held 11 bases outside the gene matches. The germline CDR1 and CDR2 sequences are MNHNS and SASEGT. This chain's CDR3 is CASSELGLAGGGLGGELFF. DNA of the CDR3: TGTGCCAGCAGTGAACTGGGACTAGCGGGAGGTGGCCTAGGCGGGGAGCTGTTTTTT.

The count of this clone is one. This chain uses TRBV5-6 with TRBJ2-7; D may be TRBD2 (6 bases). V lost 0 bases and J 6 bases, leaving 10 bases between the germline ends. CDR3 length: 13 amino acids. Germline-derived CDR1 and CDR2 are SGHDT and YYEEEE. The CDR3 here is CASSLDGGIEQYF. The CDR3 bases are TGTGCCAGCAGCTTGGATGGGGGGATCGAGCAGTACTTC.

This clone was found once. This sequence joins TRBV28 and TRBJ2-7, with 12 bases fitting TRBD1. The J segment lost 6 bases and the V segment lost 10 bases, leaving 7 bases of the junction unmatched. This CDR3 is built from 13 residues. Per the germline V gene, CDR1 is MDHEN and CDR2 is SYDVKM. The CDR3 DNA reads TGTGCCACCCTGGTGGGACAGGGGGCCGAGCAGTACTTC. Translating gives CATLVGQGAEQYF. The variable domain in full, with the rest retrieved from reference TRBV28 and TRBJ2-7, is DVKVTQSSRYLVKRTGEKVFLECVQDMDHENMFWYRQDPGLGLRLIYFSYDVKMKEKGDIPEGYSVSREKKERFSLILESASTNQTSMYLCATLVGQGAEQYFGPGTRLTVT.

The chain recombines TRBV19 with TRBJ1-5, with a tentative D call TRBD1 (6 bases). Trimming removed 4 bases from V and 4 bases from J, with 14 bases in between. The CDR3 is 15 amino acids. From germline, CDR1 is LNHDA and CDR2 SQIVND (reference sequence). CDR3 protein: CASSTTGSRNQPQHF. The DNA of the CDR3 is TGTGCCAGTAGTACCACAGGGTCTAGGAATCAGCCCCAGCATTTT.

The chain has TRBV27 and TRBJ2-1; 7 nucleotides line up with TRBD1. This CDR3 spans 11 amino acids. CDR1 and CDR2 (germline): MNHEY, SMNVEV (reference sequence). Trimming took 5 bases from V and 9 from J; bases not matched to a gene: 1. DNA for the CDR3: TGTGCCAGCAGTAGGGGGCTTGAGCAGTTCTTC. It translates to CASSRGLEQFF.

The chain recombines TRBV5-1 with TRBJ1-4; D is perhaps TRBD1 (5 bases). The CDR3 has 13 amino acids. Germline V gene data show CDR1 as SGHRS and CDR2 as YFSETQ. Trimming took 4 bases from V and 10 from J, leaving 14 bases between them. Written as DNA, the CDR3 is TGCGCCAGCAGCGTTCTGATGCAGGGAAAACTGTTTTTT. This translates into CASSVLMQGKLFF.

This chain uses TRBV6-5 with TRBJ1-2, with 7 bases identical to TRBD1. This CDR3 is built from 14 residues. With 6 bases clipped from V and 4 bases from J, the junction kept 8 bases outside the gene matches. CDR1 and CDR2 (germline): MNHEY, SVGAGI. Written as DNA, the CDR3 is TGTGCCAGCAGACTCAGGGGGAGGCCCTATGGCTACACCTTC. Protein product: CASRLRGRPYGYTF.

CDR3: CASSSSGGFYEQYF. CDR3 coding DNA: TGTGCCAGCAGTAGCTCGGGGGGCTTCTACGAGCAGTACTTC. The chain is built from TRBV6-5 and TRBJ2-7, with D perhaps TRBD2 (7 bases). This CDR3 region has 14 residues. Per the germline V gene, CDR1 is MNHEY and CDR2 is SVGAGI. V was clipped by 5 bases and J by 3 bases, with 14 bases between them.

The genes are TRBV7-2 and TRBJ2-5; no clear D. Germline lookup yields CDR1 SGHTA and CDR2 FQGNSA. The CDR3 is made up of 14 amino acids. The V and J ends lost 1 base and 1 base respectively, with 7 bases between them. The DNA of the CDR3 is TGTGCCAGCAGCTTAGGACGGGTCCAAGAGACCCAGTACTTC. It is translated as CASSLGRVQETQYF.